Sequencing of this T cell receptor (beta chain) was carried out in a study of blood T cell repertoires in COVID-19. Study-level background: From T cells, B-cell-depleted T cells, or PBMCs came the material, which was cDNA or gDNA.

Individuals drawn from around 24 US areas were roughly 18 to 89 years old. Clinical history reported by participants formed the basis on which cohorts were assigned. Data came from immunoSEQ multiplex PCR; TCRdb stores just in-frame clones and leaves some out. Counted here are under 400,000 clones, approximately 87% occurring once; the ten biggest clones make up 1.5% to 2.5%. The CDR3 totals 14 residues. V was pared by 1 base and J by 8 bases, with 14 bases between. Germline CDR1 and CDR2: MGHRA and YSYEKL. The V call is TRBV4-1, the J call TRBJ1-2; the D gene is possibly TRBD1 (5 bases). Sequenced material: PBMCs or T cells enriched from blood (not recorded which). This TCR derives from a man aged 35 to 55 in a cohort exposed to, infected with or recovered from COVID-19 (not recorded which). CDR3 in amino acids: CASSQVGRVEGYTF. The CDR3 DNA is TGCGCCAGCAGCCAAGTAGGCAGGGTAGAAGGCTACACCTTC.